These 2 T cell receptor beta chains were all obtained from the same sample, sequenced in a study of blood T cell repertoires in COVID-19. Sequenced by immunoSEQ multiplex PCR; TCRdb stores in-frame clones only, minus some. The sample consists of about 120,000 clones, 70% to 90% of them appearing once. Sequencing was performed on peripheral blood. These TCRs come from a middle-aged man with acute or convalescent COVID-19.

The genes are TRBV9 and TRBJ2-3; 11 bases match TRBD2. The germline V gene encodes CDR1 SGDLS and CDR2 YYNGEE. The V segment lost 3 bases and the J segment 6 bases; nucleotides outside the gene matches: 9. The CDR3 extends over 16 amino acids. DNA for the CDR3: TGTGCCAGCAGCGCTACGGGGACTAGCGGTTTTGATACGCAGTATTTT. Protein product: CASSATGTSGFDTQYF.

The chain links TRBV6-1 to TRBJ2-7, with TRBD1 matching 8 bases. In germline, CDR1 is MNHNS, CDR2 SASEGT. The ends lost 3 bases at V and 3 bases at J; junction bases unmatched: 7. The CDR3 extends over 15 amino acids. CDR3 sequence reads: CASSDPDRGNYEQYF. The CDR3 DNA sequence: TGTGCCAGCAGTGACCCCGACAGGGGAAACTACGAGCAGTACTTC.